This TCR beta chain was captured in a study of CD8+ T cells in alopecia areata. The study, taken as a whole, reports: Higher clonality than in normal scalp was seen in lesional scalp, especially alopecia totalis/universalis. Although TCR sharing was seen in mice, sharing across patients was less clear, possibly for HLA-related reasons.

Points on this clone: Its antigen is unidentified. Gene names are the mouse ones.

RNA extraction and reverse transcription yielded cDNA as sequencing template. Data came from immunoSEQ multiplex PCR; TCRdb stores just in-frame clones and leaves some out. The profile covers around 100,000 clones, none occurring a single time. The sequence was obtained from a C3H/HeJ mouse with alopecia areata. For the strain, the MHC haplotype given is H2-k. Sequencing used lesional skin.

The sequenced part of the CDR3 DNA is TGTGCCAGCGGTGATGCACTGGGGGTATATGCT. Translated: CASGDALGVYA. The whole CDR3 protein is CASGDALGVYAEQFF. The rearrangement uses TRBV13-2 and TRBJ2-1; 8 bases are shared with TRBD2. The read stops 4 residues short of the end of the CDR3; the missing end is completed from the germline J gene. Trimming removed 0 bases from V and 4 bases from J; junction bases left unmatched: 3. CDR1 and CDR2 (germline): NNHNN, SYGAGS (reference sequence). The CDR3 has 15 amino acids.